This T cell receptor (beta chain) originates from a study of T cells in Graves' hyperthyroidism and ophthalmopathy. General study results and limits: Most thyroid clonotypes expanded above 0.001 were also detected in blood.

In this sample, this clonotype turned up a few times. As yet, its antigen is unknown. About 9.4 ml fresh peripheral blood yielded the PBMCs. Germline-derived CDR1 and CDR2 are MNHNS and SASEGT. Trimming left V 5 bases short and J 4 bases short, with 11 bases between. This CDR3 has 14 residues. Template material for amplifying TCR beta CDR3 regions consisted of RNA transcripts. A set of HTBI primers served as the primers for a first-round RT-PCR of the TCR CDR3. MiXCR, applied by TCRdb to the multiplex PCR reads, yields one record per CDR3 protein. In the table there are 130,000 or so distinct CDR3 sequences, approximately 24% of which are singletons.

Sequencing used blood. The rearrangement joins TRBV6-1 to TRBJ2-2; no definite D call. The sequence was obtained from a woman aged 45-60 years with Graves' hyperthyroidism that later progressed to Graves' ophthalmopathy. CDR3 nucleotides: TGTGCCAGCAGTTACCGACGGACCACCGGGGAGCTGTTTTTT. It translates to CASSYRRTTGELFF.